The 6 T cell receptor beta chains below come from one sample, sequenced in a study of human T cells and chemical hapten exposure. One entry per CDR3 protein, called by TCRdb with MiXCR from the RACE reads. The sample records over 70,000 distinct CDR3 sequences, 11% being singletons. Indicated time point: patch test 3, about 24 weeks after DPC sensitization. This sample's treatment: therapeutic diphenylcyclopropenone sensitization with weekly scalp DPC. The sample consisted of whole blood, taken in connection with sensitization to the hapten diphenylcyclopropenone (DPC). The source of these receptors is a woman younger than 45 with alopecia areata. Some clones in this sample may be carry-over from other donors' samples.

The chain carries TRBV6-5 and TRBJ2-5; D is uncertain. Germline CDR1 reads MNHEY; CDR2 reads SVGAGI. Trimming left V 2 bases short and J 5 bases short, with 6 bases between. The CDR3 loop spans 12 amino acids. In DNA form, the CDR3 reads TGTGCCAGCAGTTACGTGGGGGAGACCCAGTACTTC. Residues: CASSYVGETQYF.

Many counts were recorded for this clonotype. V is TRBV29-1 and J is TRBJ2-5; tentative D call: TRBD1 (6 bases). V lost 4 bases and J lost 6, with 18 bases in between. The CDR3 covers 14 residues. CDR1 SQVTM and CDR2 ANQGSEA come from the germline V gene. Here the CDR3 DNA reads TGCAGCGTTGGGGGCGGGCAGGGGACGCAGACCCAGTACTTC. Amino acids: CSVGGGQGTQTQYF.

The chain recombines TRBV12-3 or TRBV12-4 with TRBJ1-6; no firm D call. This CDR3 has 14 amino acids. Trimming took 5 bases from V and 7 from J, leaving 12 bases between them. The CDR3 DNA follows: TGTGCCAGCAGTGCGGGCAGCCGGAATTCACCCCTCCACTTT. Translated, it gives CASSAGSRNSPLHF.

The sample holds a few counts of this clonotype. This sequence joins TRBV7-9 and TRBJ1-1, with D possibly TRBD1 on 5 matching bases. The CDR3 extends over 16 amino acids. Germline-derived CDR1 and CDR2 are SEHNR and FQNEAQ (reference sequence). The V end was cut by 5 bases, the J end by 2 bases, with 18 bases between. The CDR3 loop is CASSQGPGPLNTEAFF. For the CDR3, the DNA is TGTGCCAGCAGCCAAGGTCCGGGACCGTTAAACACTGAAGCTTTCTTT. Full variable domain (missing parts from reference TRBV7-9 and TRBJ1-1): DTGVSQNPRHKITKRGQNVTFRCDPISEHNRLYWYRQTLGQGPEFLTYFQNEAQLEKSRLLSDRFSAERPKGSFSTLEIQRTEQGDSAMYLCASSQGPGPLNTEAFFGQGTRLTVV.

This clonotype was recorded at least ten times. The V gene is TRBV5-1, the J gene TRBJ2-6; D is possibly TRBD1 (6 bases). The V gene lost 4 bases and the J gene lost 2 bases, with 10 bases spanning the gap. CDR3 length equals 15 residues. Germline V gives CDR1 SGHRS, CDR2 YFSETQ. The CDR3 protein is CASSAGAAGANVLTF. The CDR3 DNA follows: TGCGCCAGCAGCGCAGGGGCCGCTGGGGCCAACGTCCTGACTTTC.

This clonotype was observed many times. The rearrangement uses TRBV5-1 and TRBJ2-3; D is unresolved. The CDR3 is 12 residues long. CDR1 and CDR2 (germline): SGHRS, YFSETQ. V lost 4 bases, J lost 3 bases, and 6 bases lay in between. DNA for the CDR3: TGCGCCAGCAGCCGTCGGACAGATACGCAGTATTTT. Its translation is CASSRRTDTQYF.